This TCR beta chain was sequenced in a study of T cells in Graves' hyperthyroidism and ophthalmopathy. Amplification targeted TCR beta CDR3 regions from RNA transcripts. When the TCR CDR3 underwent first-round RT-PCR, the HTBI primer set was used. TCRdb re-derived calls from the multiplex PCR reads in MiXCR, one entry per CDR3 protein. This sample has a few hundred thousand distinct CDR3 sequences; approximately 22% occur once, and the top ten carry approximately 49%. This CDR3 is 15 amino acids long. Germline V lookup: CDR1 DFQATT, CDR2 SNEGSKA (reference sequence). V was clipped by 0 bases and J by 3 bases; unmatched bases: 4.

The receptor comes from a woman in her 70s with Graves' ophthalmopathy. The genes are TRBV20-1 and TRBJ2-1; 8 positions match TRBD2. Sequenced input: blood. CDR3 in DNA: TGCAGTGCTAGAGAGGCTAGCGGGCACTACAATGAGCAGTTCTTC. It specifies CSAREASGHYNEQFF.